The 5 T cell receptor beta chains in this list originate from one sample, sequenced in a study of T cells in Graves' hyperthyroidism and ophthalmopathy. From RNA transcripts, TCR beta CDR3 regions were amplified. The study used the HTBI primer set for a first-round RT-PCR of the TCR CDR3. MiXCR, run by TCRdb on the multiplex PCR reads, gives a single entry per CDR3 protein. The profile shows roughly 660,000 distinct CDR3 sequences, around 16% of them singletons. The material sequenced was blood. These receptors originate from a man between 45 and 60 years old with Graves' hyperthyroidism.

This clonotype was found many times. The chain is built from TRBV6-2 or TRBV6-3 and TRBJ1-2; 7 bases match TRBD1. CDR1 and CDR2 from the germline V gene are MNHEY and SVGEGT. CDR3 length equals 12 residues. The V gene end was trimmed by 5 bases and the J gene end by 9 bases; junction bases not matched to a gene: 6. In DNA form, the CDR3 reads TGTGCCAGCAGTCCCAGACAGGGAAGCTACACCTTC. This translates into CASSPRQGSYTF.

In its sample, this clonotype was seen many times. The chain carries TRBV28 and TRBJ2-5, with 7 positions matching TRBD2. This CDR3 contains 13 residues. V shed 8 bases and J 5 bases; nucleotides not matched to a gene: 8. Germline V lookup: CDR1 MDHEN, CDR2 SYDVKM. The CDR3: CASLDREEETQYF. The CDR3 DNA follows: TGTGCCAGCCTAGACCGGGAGGAGGAGACCCAGTACTTC.

Remarks on this clonotype: This may be a read error: a much more frequent sequence differs by one nucleotide. The V call is TRBV20-1, the J call TRBJ2-7; D possibly corresponds to TRBD2 (6 bases). This CDR3 region has 14 residues. Germline V CDR1 and CDR2: DFQATT, SNEGSKA (reference sequence). CDR3 nucleotide sequence: TGCAGTGCTAGTTGGGGGAGGTCAAACTACGGGCAGTACTTC. Encoded protein: CSASWGRSNYGQYF.

This clonotype turned up a few times. This sequence joins TRBV5-4 and TRBJ1-2; 9 bases fit TRBD1. The V gene end was trimmed by 5 bases and the J gene end by 8 bases; junction bases not matched to a gene: 7. The CDR3 is 13 amino acids. Germline V gene lookup returns CDR1 SGHNT and CDR2 YYREEE (reference sequence). CDR3 DNA sequence: TGTGCCAGCAGATTGACAGGGGGGAAGGGCTACACCTTC. Its protein is CASRLTGGKGYTF.

This clonotype was found many times. The chain has TRBV2 and TRBJ1-5, with 8 bases that match TRBD1. CDR3 length equals 17 residues. The V segment lost 3 bases and the J segment 3 bases; nucleotides outside the gene matches: 10. Looked up from germline, CDR1 is SNHLY and CDR2 is FYNNEI. Here the CDR3 reads CASSDPRTGLNNQPQHF. CDR3 sequence (DNA): TGTGCCAGCAGTGACCCCAGGACAGGGTTAAACAATCAGCCCCAGCATTTT. Based on the CDR3 plus reference TRBV2 and TRBJ1-5, the full variable domain is EPEVTQTPSHQVTQMGQEVILRCVPISNHLYFYWYRQILGQKVEFLVSFYNNEISEKSEIFDDQFSVERPDGSNFTLKIRSTKLEDSAMYFCASSDPRTGLNNQPQHFGDGTRLSIL.